The rows below give T cell receptor beta chains drawn from one sample of a study of T cell responses to AZD1222 COVID-19 vaccine. Repertoires were generated with immunoSEQ multiplex PCR, while TCRdb's copy carries only in-frame clones and drops some. The table shows about 150,000 clones, with around nine tenths occurring only once. Sequenced material: peripheral blood, taken on day 0 of AZD1222 vaccination. These receptors came from an adult in good health. The CDR3 runs from the conserved cysteine through the conserved F or W. Fields, in order: CDR3 DNA, CDR3 protein, J gene, D gene, V gene, clone size. The D gene is left open where the match is weak. Expanded clones get a size class; other rows say once, few or many, or leave the size out.

cdr3_nt: TGTGCCAGCTCACCACAGGCGGGAATAACCTACGAGCAGTACTTC; cdr3_aa: CASSPQAGITYEQYF; j_call: TRBJ2-7; d_call: -; v_call: TRBV18; clone_size: once
cdr3_nt: TGCGCCAGCAGCCACCGGACAGGGGGTGCGGGGGAGCAGTACTTC; cdr3_aa: CASSHRTGGAGEQYF; j_call: TRBJ2-7; d_call: TRBD1; v_call: TRBV4-1; clone_size: few
cdr3_nt: TGTGCCAGCAGCTTAGGGCCGACAGTAAGAAATTCACCCCTCCACTTT; cdr3_aa: CASSLGPTVRNSPLHF; j_call: TRBJ1-6; d_call: -; v_call: TRBV7-2; clone_size: -
cdr3_nt: TGTGCCAGCAGCCAAGCTAGGGCCTATGGCTACACCTTC; cdr3_aa: CASSQARAYGYTF; j_call: TRBJ1-2; d_call: -; v_call: TRBV4-2; clone_size: -
cdr3_nt: TGTGCCACCACTACAGGGGCAAGGGACACCGGGGAGCTGTTTTTT; cdr3_aa: CATTTGARDTGELFF; j_call: TRBJ2-2; d_call: TRBD1; v_call: TRBV15; clone_size: -
cdr3_nt: TGTGCCAGCAGCACCCTAGGCAGAGAAGCTTTCTTT; cdr3_aa: CASSTLGREAFF; j_call: TRBJ1-1; d_call: -; v_call: TRBV6-5; clone_size: -
cdr3_nt: TGTGCCAGCAGCGTACTTGGAAGCAATTCACCCCTCCACTTT; cdr3_aa: CASSVLGSNSPLHF; j_call: TRBJ1-6; d_call: -; v_call: TRBV9; clone_size: -
cdr3_nt: TGTGCCAGCAGTTGGGTAGCGGGCGAATACAATGAGCAGTTCTTC; cdr3_aa: CASSWVAGEYNEQFF; j_call: TRBJ2-1; d_call: TRBD2; v_call: TRBV6-2/TRBV6-3; clone_size: -
cdr3_nt: TGTGCCAGTAGTATAGCTGAAAAACTGTTTTTT; cdr3_aa: CASSIAEKLFF; j_call: TRBJ1-4; d_call: -; v_call: TRBV19; clone_size: -
cdr3_nt: TGTGCCAGCAGCGTGGGACAGGGTGGGTACGAGCAGTACTTC; cdr3_aa: CASSVGQGGYEQYF; j_call: TRBJ2-7; d_call: TRBD1; v_call: TRBV7-9; clone_size: -
cdr3_nt: TGTGCCAGCAGCTTAGCCGACTACGAGCAGTACTTC; cdr3_aa: CASSLADYEQYF; j_call: TRBJ2-7; d_call: -; v_call: TRBV11-2; clone_size: -
cdr3_nt: TGTGCCAGCAGCTTGATGCAGGGATGGGAGACCCAGTACTTC; cdr3_aa: CASSLMQGWETQYF; j_call: TRBJ2-5; d_call: -; v_call: TRBV7-2; clone_size: -
cdr3_nt: TGTGCCAGCAGCTTAGAAAGTACACCCCTCCACTTT; cdr3_aa: CASSLESTPLHF; j_call: TRBJ1-6; d_call: -; v_call: TRBV2; clone_size: -
cdr3_nt: TGTGCCAGCAGGACCTGTCGTGAGACCGGGGCCAACGTCCTGACTTTC; cdr3_aa: CASRTCRETGANVLTF; j_call: TRBJ2-6; d_call: -; v_call: TRBV6-4; clone_size: -
cdr3_nt: TGTGCCAGTAGTATAGTTTCCGGGGGTCCGGATGAGCAGTTCTTC; cdr3_aa: CASSIVSGGPDEQFF; j_call: TRBJ2-1; d_call: -; v_call: TRBV19; clone_size: -
cdr3_nt: TGTGCCAGCAGTGATCCCCCCGCGGCAGGGATCCAAGAGACCCAGTACTTC; cdr3_aa: CASSDPPAAGIQETQYF; j_call: TRBJ2-5; d_call: -; v_call: TRBV25-1; clone_size: -
cdr3_nt: TGTGCCAGCAGCGCGGGGGGAGGAGGGAGGGCCTTCACAGATACGCAGTATTTT; cdr3_aa: CASSAGGGGRAFTDTQYF; j_call: TRBJ2-3; d_call: TRBD2; v_call: TRBV9; clone_size: once
cdr3_nt: TGTGCCAGTAGTAGGTGGGGGACAGGGGGTTTAAATGAGCAGTTCTTC; cdr3_aa: CASSRWGTGGLNEQFF; j_call: TRBJ2-1; d_call: TRBD1; v_call: TRBV19; clone_size: -
cdr3_nt: TGTGCCACCAGTAGGGGAGGTACCGGGGAGCTGTTTTTT; cdr3_aa: CATSRGGTGELFF; j_call: TRBJ2-2; d_call: -; v_call: TRBV24-1; clone_size: -
cdr3_nt: TGTGCCAGCACCCCGGGATTGGGTCCCCAAGAGACCCAGTACTTC; cdr3_aa: CASTPGLGPQETQYF; j_call: TRBJ2-5; d_call: -; v_call: TRBV6-5; clone_size: once
cdr3_nt: TGTGCCAGCAGCTACGACTGGCATAATACCTACGAGCAGTACTTC; cdr3_aa: CASSYDWHNTYEQYF; j_call: TRBJ2-7; d_call: -; v_call: TRBV7-2; clone_size: -
cdr3_nt: TGTGCCAGCAGCCCCCCGGGGGGCTCCTACGAGCAGTACTTC; cdr3_aa: CASSPPGGSYEQYF; j_call: TRBJ2-7; d_call: TRBD2; v_call: TRBV28; clone_size: -
cdr3_nt: TGTGCCAGCAGTCCCCAGCTGGGGGAGCAGTACTTC; cdr3_aa: CASSPQLGEQYF; j_call: TRBJ2-7; d_call: -; v_call: TRBV6-5; clone_size: -
cdr3_nt: TGTGCCAGTGGGACGGGGCACGTAATTGCAACTAATGAAAAACTGTTTTTT; cdr3_aa: CASGTGHVIATNEKLFF; j_call: TRBJ1-4; d_call: -; v_call: TRBV19; clone_size: -
cdr3_nt: TGTGCCAGTAGTGCCGACAGCCGGGGTTTCGGGGAGCAGTACTTC; cdr3_aa: CASSADSRGFGEQYF; j_call: TRBJ2-7; d_call: -; v_call: TRBV19; clone_size: -
cdr3_nt: TGTGCCAGCAGCCCCGGCAGGGCGCAAGAGACCCAGTACTTC; cdr3_aa: CASSPGRAQETQYF; j_call: TRBJ2-5; d_call: -; v_call: TRBV7-2; clone_size: -
cdr3_nt: TGTGCCAGCCGCCCGTTGCAGGGGCCTCTCGACGCTGAAGCTTTCTTT; cdr3_aa: CASRPLQGPLDAEAFF; j_call: TRBJ1-1; d_call: -; v_call: TRBV27; clone_size: -
cdr3_nt: TGTGCCAGCAGTCTTGGGGGGAACTATGGCTACACCTTC; cdr3_aa: CASSLGGNYGYTF; j_call: TRBJ1-2; d_call: -; v_call: TRBV28; clone_size: -
cdr3_nt: TGTGCCAGCAGCTCGCTATGGGGAGATACTAGCGGGAGGCGGAATGAGCAGTTCTTC; cdr3_aa: CASSSLWGDTSGRRNEQFF; j_call: TRBJ2-1; d_call: TRBD2; v_call: TRBV11-2; clone_size: once
cdr3_nt: TGTGCCAGCAGCACGCAGACTAGTGCAGATACGCAGTATTTT; cdr3_aa: CASSTQTSADTQYF; j_call: TRBJ2-3; d_call: -; v_call: TRBV9; clone_size: -
cdr3_nt: TGTGCCAGCAGAGAGACAGGGGAATCCTACGAGCAGTACTTC; cdr3_aa: CASRETGESYEQYF; j_call: TRBJ2-7; d_call: TRBD1; v_call: TRBV5-6; clone_size: -
cdr3_nt: TGTGCCAGTAGTACTGGACAGGGCCACTCCTACAATGAGCAGTTCTTC; cdr3_aa: CASSTGQGHSYNEQFF; j_call: TRBJ2-1; d_call: TRBD1; v_call: TRBV19; clone_size: -
cdr3_nt: TGTGCCAGCAGTTACGGGGGTTGGGTGCATGGCTACACCTTC; cdr3_aa: CASSYGGWVHGYTF; j_call: TRBJ1-2; d_call: -; v_call: TRBV6-5; clone_size: -
cdr3_nt: TGCAGCGTTGTTGGCGGGAGATTAGGCATTCAGTACTTC; cdr3_aa: CSVVGGRLGIQYF; j_call: TRBJ2-4; d_call: TRBD2; v_call: TRBV29-1; clone_size: once
cdr3_nt: TGTGCCAGCAGCCGCAGGACTAGCGGTTACAATGAGCAGTTCTTC; cdr3_aa: CASSRRTSGYNEQFF; j_call: TRBJ2-1; d_call: TRBD2; v_call: TRBV7-2; clone_size: -
cdr3_nt: TGCGCCACCCGACTAGCGGGACCCAAGTTTACCTACGAGCAGTACTTC; cdr3_aa: CATRLAGPKFTYEQYF; j_call: TRBJ2-7; d_call: TRBD2; v_call: TRBV10-1; clone_size: -
cdr3_nt: TGTGCCAGCAGCTTGGACGGTACAGCGCCCCAGCATTTT; cdr3_aa: CASSLDGTAPQHF; j_call: TRBJ1-5; d_call: -; v_call: TRBV7-2; clone_size: -
cdr3_nt: TGTGCCAGCTCACCTAGCAGGTCCAATGAGCAGTTCTTC; cdr3_aa: CASSPSRSNEQFF; j_call: TRBJ2-1; d_call: -; v_call: TRBV18; clone_size: -
cdr3_nt: TGCAGTGTTCTCCAGGGGGGCGAGCAGTACTTC; cdr3_aa: CSVLQGGEQYF; j_call: TRBJ2-7; d_call: -; v_call: TRBV20-1; clone_size: -
cdr3_nt: TGTGCCAGCTCACCACCGGCAAACGGCGGGGCTGAAGCTTTCTTT; cdr3_aa: CASSPPANGGAEAFF; j_call: TRBJ1-1; d_call: -; v_call: TRBV18; clone_size: -
cdr3_nt: TGTGCCAGCAACCAACCAGGCCCCGATACGCAGTATTTT; cdr3_aa: CASNQPGPDTQYF; j_call: TRBJ2-3; d_call: -; v_call: TRBV7-9; clone_size: -
cdr3_nt: TGCGCCAGCAGCCAATGGACTAGCGGGAGAAACAATGAGCAGTTCTTC; cdr3_aa: CASSQWTSGRNNEQFF; j_call: TRBJ2-1; d_call: TRBD2; v_call: TRBV4-3; clone_size: -
cdr3_nt: TGTGCCACCGGCCCGGGACAGGAGGGGGAAAAACTGTTTTTT; cdr3_aa: CATGPGQEGEKLFF; j_call: TRBJ1-4; d_call: TRBD1; v_call: TRBV24-1; clone_size: -
cdr3_nt: TGTGCCAGCAGCGTAGCGGACGGGTCGTCCTACGAGCAGTACTTC; cdr3_aa: CASSVADGSSYEQYF; j_call: TRBJ2-7; d_call: -; v_call: TRBV9; clone_size: -
cdr3_nt: TGTGCCAGCAGCTTATTTAAGACAGGGTTGAACACTGAAGCTTTCTTT; cdr3_aa: CASSLFKTGLNTEAFF; j_call: TRBJ1-1; d_call: TRBD1; v_call: TRBV11-2; clone_size: -
cdr3_nt: TGTGCCAGCTCCGACAGGGGAAGAATCTATGGCTACACCTTC; cdr3_aa: CASSDRGRIYGYTF; j_call: TRBJ1-2; d_call: TRBD1; v_call: TRBV19; clone_size: -
cdr3_nt: TGTGCCAGCAGCATAGGGACCGCAGGTGGCACAGATACGCAGTATTTT; cdr3_aa: CASSIGTAGGTDTQYF; j_call: TRBJ2-3; d_call: -; v_call: TRBV28; clone_size: -
cdr3_nt: TGTGCCAGCAGTCACGACGGACTAGCGGGGCTCCAAGAGACCCAGTACTTC; cdr3_aa: CASSHDGLAGLQETQYF; j_call: TRBJ2-5; d_call: TRBD2; v_call: TRBV28; clone_size: -
cdr3_nt: TGTGCCAGCCACGGGGCTACCACAGATACGCAGTATTTT; cdr3_aa: CASHGATTDTQYF; j_call: TRBJ2-3; d_call: -; v_call: TRBV9; clone_size: -
cdr3_nt: TGTGCCACCAGTGATTTGTACAGGGTGGGCAATCAGCCCCAGCATTTT; cdr3_aa: CATSDLYRVGNQPQHF; j_call: TRBJ1-5; d_call: -; v_call: TRBV24-1; clone_size: -
cdr3_nt: TGTGCCAGCAGCCCGAATAGACAGGGGGCTGGCCCAGATACGCAGTATTTT; cdr3_aa: CASSPNRQGAGPDTQYF; j_call: TRBJ2-3; d_call: TRBD1; v_call: TRBV5-5; clone_size: once